What follows are 13 T cell receptor beta chains derived from one specimen sequenced in a study of regulatory T cells in long-lasting Graves disease. With iRepertoire HTBI primers and Arm-PCR of CDR3 regions, TCR beta libraries were built. In TCRdb, the multiplex PCR reads were re-called with MiXCR into one record per CDR3 protein. The data show around 360,000 distinct CDR3 sequences, with about a sixth seen just once and around 20% held by the top ten. Time point described: newly diagnosed GD, antithyroid drugs for less than 3 months. Scientists built the TCR library using RNA that was extracted from PBMCs. The sample was also linked to a second study, of T cells in Graves' hyperthyroidism and ophthalmopathy.

The source was peripheral blood mononuclear cells (PBMCs), collected at new diagnosis, from a patient treated with antithyroid drugs. The receptor source for this set is a young woman with Graves disease.

The sample holds a few counts of this clonotype. The J gene is TRBJ1-2, the V gene TRBV19; a possible D gene is TRBD1 (6 bases). V was pared by 6 bases and J by 8 bases, with 13 bases between. Germline CDR1 reads LNHDA; CDR2 reads SQIVND (reference sequence). This CDR3 has 12 amino acids. CDR3 loop: CASSYRAGGYTF. Written as DNA, the CDR3 is TGTGCCAGTAGCTACAGGGCCGGGGGCTACACCTTC.

The rearrangement links TRBV20-1 to TRBJ2-1; the match to TRBD2 covers 9 bases. From germline, CDR1 is DFQATT and CDR2 SNEGSKA (reference sequence). This CDR3 contains 17 residues. V gave up 7 bases and J gave up 1 base; unmatched junction bases: 14. CDR3 DNA sequence: TGCAGTGGAGGAGGGGGGAGTAGCGGGGGTTCCTACAATGAGCAGTTCTTC. It specifies CSGGGGSSGGSYNEQFF.

This clonotype was detected many times. The chain is built from TRBV10-3 and TRBJ2-3; the D gene could be TRBD1 or TRBD2 (5 bases each). Looked up from germline, CDR1 is ENHRY and CDR2 is SYGVKD. The CDR3 runs 13 residues. Trimming cost V 0 bases and J 5 bases, with 6 bases left between them. The CDR3 bases are TGTGCCATCAGTGAGTCTGGGGGAGATACGCAGTATTTT. Residues: CAISESGGDTQYF.

This clonotype has ten or more counts. The chain uses TRBV30 and TRBJ2-2; 7 bases are a match to TRBD2. The germline V gene has CDR1 GTSNPN and CDR2 SVGIG (reference sequence). The CDR3 is made up of 14 amino acids. V shed 6 bases, J shed 2 bases, and the junction held 6 bases outside the gene matches. This CDR3 reads CACTLADNTGELFF. The DNA of the CDR3 is TGTGCCTGTACCCTAGCGGATAACACCGGGGAGCTGTTTTTT.

This chain joins TRBV10-3 and TRBJ1-3; D ambiguous. CDR1 is ENHRY and CDR2 is SYGVKD in the germline V gene. CDR3 length: 11 amino acids. With 2 bases removed from V and 8 bases from J, the gap between germline ends came to 4 bases. CDR3 in DNA: TGTGCCATCAGTGAGGGGGACACCATATATTTT. Residues: CAISEGDTIYF.

This clonotype was counted between two and nine times. The chain carries TRBV6-1 and TRBJ2-1, with D tentatively TRBD2 (5 bases). Germline assignment: CDR1 MNHNS and CDR2 SASEGT. This CDR3 contains 15 residues. Deletions cut 0 bases from V and 2 bases from J, with 8 bases between. CDR3 protein: CASSEAEEAYNEQFF. CDR3 DNA: TGTGCCAGCAGTGAAGCGGAGGAGGCCTACAATGAGCAGTTCTTC.

This clonotype was observed many times. The chain couples TRBV28 to TRBJ2-7, with D unclear. Deletions cut 3 bases from V and 7 bases from J, with 13 bases between. The CDR3 contains 13 residues. Germline V gene sequence: CDR1 MDHEN, CDR2 SYDVKM. The CDR3 DNA reads as TGTGCCAGCAGTTTTGTAGGAGTATGGGAGCAGTACTTC. This gives the protein CASSFVGVWEQYF.

This clonotype was counted ten times or more. CDR3 bases: TGTGCCAGCAGTGAAGCCGGGATGGCAGTCTATGGCTACACCTTC. This translates into CASSEAGMAVYGYTF. The V gene is TRBV2, the J gene TRBJ1-2; no reliable D call. CDR3 length: 15 amino acids. V was pared by 0 bases and J by 4 bases, with 12 bases between. Germline lookup yields CDR1 SNHLY and CDR2 FYNNEI.

In its sample, this clonotype was seen a few times. The V and J genes are TRBV19 and TRBJ2-5; TRBD2 is a possible D gene (6 bases). CDR3 size: 15 residues. Trimming removed 5 bases at V and 1 base at J, with 14 bases between. Germline values: CDR1 LNHDA, CDR2 SQIVND (reference sequence). CDR3: CASSPSAHIQETQYF. The CDR3 DNA follows: TGTGCCAGTAGTCCTAGCGCTCACATCCAAGAGACCCAGTACTTC.

The chain is built from TRBV4-1 and TRBJ2-6, with D possibly matching TRBD2 (5 bases). CDR1 and CDR2 from the germline V gene are MGHRA and YSYEKL. V lost 4 bases and J 0 bases, leaving 10 bases between the germline ends. The CDR3 extends over 16 amino acids. The CDR3 DNA reads TGCGCCAGCAGCCCTGGACGGGGCTCTGGGGCCAACGTCCTGACTTTC. This sequence encodes CASSPGRGSGANVLTF.

This clonotype was observed a handful of times. V gene TRBV30 combines with J gene TRBJ2-1; maybe TRBD2 (6 bases). Germline CDR1 GTSNPN, CDR2 SVGIG (reference sequence). CDR3 length: 16 residues. Trimming stripped 4 bases from V and 3 bases from J, with 19 bases between. This CDR3 is CAWTEASSDYYNEQFF. The CDR3 DNA sequence: TGTGCCTGGACAGAGGCGTCTAGCGATTACTACAATGAGCAGTTCTTC.

This chain joins TRBV28 and TRBJ2-1, with D possibly TRBD1 on 7 matching bases. Germline V gene lookup returns CDR1 MDHEN and CDR2 SYDVKM. Trimming left V 10 bases short and J 5 bases short, with 12 bases between. This CDR3 comprises 12 residues. DNA of the CDR3: TGTGCCACCAGGGGGGTGAACAATGAGCAGTTCTTC. This sequence encodes CATRGVNNEQFF.

The J gene is TRBJ2-6, the V gene TRBV29-1; TRBD2 is a possible D gene (5 bases). The CDR3 totals 15 residues. Germline values: CDR1 SQVTM, CDR2 ANQGSEA. V lost 0 bases to trimming and J lost 2 bases, with 8 bases between them. The CDR3 sequence is CSVEERGPGANVLTF. CDR3 DNA: TGCAGCGTTGAAGAGAGAGGGCCTGGGGCCAACGTCCTGACTTTC. The variable domain in full, completed from reference TRBV29-1 and TRBJ2-6, reads SAVISQKPSRDICQRGTSLTIQCQVDSQVTMMFWYRQQPGQSLTLIATANQGSEATYESGFVIDKFPISRPNLTFSTLTVSNMSPEDSSIYLCSVEERGPGANVLTFGAGSRLTVL.